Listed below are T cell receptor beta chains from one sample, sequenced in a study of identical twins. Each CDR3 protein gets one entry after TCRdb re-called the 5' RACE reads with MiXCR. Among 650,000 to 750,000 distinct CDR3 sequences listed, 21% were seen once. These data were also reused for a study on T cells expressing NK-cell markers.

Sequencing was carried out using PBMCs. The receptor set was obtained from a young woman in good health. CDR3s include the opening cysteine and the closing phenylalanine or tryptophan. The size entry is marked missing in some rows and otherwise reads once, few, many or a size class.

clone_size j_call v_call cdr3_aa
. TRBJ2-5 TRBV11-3 CASSTQNQETQYF
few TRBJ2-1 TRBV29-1 CSVVRSGASTPPYNEQFF
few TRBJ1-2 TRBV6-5 CASSYSLGQGSYGYTF
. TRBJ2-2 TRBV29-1 CSARKGWNTGELFF
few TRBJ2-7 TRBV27 CASSLRGTDYEQYF
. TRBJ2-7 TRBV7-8 CASSLETLSYEQYF
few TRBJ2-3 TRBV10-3 CAINSAGPSTDTQYF
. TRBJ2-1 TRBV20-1 CSAKGPTSSYNEQFF
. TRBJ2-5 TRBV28 CASSFRDRQETQYF
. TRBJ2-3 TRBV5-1 CASSLYFSDTQYF
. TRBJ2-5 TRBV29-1 CSVEFESETQYF
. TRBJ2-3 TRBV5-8 CASSPGTGIDTQYF
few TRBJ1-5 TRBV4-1 CASSQAWTAVNQPQHF
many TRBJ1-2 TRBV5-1 CASTSGSYGYTF
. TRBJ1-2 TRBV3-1 CASSQGPGRYGYTF
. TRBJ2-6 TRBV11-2 CASSWDRVGAGANVLTF
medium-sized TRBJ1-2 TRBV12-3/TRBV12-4 CASSLETGGNYGYTF
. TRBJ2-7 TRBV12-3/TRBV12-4 CASRAGQETYEQYF
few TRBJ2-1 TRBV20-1 CSAIGTSEQNEQFF
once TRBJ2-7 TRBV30 CAWTRGWGGPSYEQYF
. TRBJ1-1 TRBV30 CSWRRSTGASTEVFF
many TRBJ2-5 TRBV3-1 CASSPYGGGETQYF
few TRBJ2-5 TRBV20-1 CSARAGAGGQTQYF
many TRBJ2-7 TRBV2 CASRKGGELHYEQYF
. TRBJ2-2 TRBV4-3 CASSETSGLAGRNAGELFF
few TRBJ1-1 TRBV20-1 CSARPGTGDTEAFF
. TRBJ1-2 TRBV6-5 CASSYTDANGYTF
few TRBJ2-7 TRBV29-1 CSGRGPYEQYF
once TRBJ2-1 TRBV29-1 CSVLQLLGLTRSGPNLDEQFF
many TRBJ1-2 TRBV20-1 CSARGPVGYGYTF
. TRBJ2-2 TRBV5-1 CASSELANTGELFF
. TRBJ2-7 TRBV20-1 CSATGTGPEQYF
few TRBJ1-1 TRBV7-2 CASSPKTQPNTEAFF
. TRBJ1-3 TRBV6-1 CASSSTGTKNTIYF
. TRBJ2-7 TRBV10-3 CAISPGTGTYEQYF
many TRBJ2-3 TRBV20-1 CSARDPPFSGDTDTQYF
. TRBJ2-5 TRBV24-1 CATSAQDQETQYF
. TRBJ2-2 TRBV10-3 CAISDLAGVTGELFF
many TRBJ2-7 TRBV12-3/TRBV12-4 CASRKSGAESDEQYF
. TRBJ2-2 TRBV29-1 CSVEPGAGELFF
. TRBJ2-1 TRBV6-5 CASSWTSKYNEQFF
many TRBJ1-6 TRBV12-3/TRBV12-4 CASSLWAAKLLHF
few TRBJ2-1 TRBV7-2 CASSSRNAGFVNEQFF
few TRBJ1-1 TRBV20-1 CSAIEVGAGAFF
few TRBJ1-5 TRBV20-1 CSAAPPGQINQPQHF
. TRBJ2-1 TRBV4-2 CASSPGLAVHNEQFF
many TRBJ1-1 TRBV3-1 CASSPRENTEAFF
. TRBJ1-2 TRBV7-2 CASSLVHGVNYGYTF
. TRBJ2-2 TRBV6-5 CASSFKLYTGELFF
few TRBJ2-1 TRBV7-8 CASSEYRDEQFF
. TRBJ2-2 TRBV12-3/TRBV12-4 CASSPIRTGELFF
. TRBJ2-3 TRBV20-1 CSARALTSGPHRSTDTQYF
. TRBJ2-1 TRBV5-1 CASSPYGERGHNEQFF
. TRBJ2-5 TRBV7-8 CASSASGGRDQYF
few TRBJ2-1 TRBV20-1 CSASQGAAYNEQFF
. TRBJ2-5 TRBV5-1 CASSLLAGFQETQYF
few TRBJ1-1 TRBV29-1 CSVVARTGWDTEAFF
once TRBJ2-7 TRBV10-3 CAISVSGTANLEQYF